The sequence of this T cell receptor beta chain was determined in a study of T-cell memory formation after mild COVID-19. Germline CDR1 is SGHVS and CDR2 is FQNEAQ. Trimming cost V 3 bases and J 3 bases, with 9 bases left between them. This CDR3 contains 14 residues. The authors produced TCR alpha and TCR beta cDNA libraries with sample barcodes and UMIs by 5'RACE using constant-segment primers. One entry per CDR3 protein, called by TCRdb with MiXCR from the 5' RACE reads. The sample holds around 120,000 distinct CDR3 sequences; about a sixth are singletons and the top ten take roughly 13%. This chain links TRBV7-8 with TRBJ2-1; D is ambiguous. The sequenced sample was PBMCs or a T cell subset sorted from them (not recorded which). This clonotype was obtained from an adult woman who had mild COVID-19 (a few samples of this study predate the infection). Cell type and time point are not known. This CDR3 reads CASSLLSRYNEQFF. DNA for the CDR3: TGTGCCAGCAGCTTGCTTAGCCGCTACAATGAGCAGTTCTTC.